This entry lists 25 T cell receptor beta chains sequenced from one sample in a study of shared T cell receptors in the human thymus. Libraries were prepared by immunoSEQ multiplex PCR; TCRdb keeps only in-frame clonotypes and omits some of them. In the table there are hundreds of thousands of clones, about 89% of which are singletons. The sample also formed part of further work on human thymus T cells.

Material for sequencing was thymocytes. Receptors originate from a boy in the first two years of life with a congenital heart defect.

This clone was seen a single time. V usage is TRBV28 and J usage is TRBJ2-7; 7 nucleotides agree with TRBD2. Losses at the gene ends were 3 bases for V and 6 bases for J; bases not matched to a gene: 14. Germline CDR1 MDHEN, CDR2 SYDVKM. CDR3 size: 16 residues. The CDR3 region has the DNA TGTGCCAGCAGTTTGGGGGGGACCTCAATCCCCTTCGAGCAGTACTTC. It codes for CASSLGGTSIPFEQYF.

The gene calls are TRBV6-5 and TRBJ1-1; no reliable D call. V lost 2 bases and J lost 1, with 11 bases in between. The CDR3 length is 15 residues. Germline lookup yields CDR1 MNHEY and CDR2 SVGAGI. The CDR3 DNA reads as TGTGCCAGCAGTTACGACGGACTCAAGAACACTGAAGCTTTCTTT. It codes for CASSYDGLKNTEAFF.

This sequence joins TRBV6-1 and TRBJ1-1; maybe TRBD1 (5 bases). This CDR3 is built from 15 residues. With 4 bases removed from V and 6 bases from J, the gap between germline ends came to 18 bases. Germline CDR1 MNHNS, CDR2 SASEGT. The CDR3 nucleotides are TGTGCCAGCAGTGGGATGTGGGGCCGAAGCTCTGAAGCTTTCTTT. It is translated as CASSGMWGRSSEAFF.

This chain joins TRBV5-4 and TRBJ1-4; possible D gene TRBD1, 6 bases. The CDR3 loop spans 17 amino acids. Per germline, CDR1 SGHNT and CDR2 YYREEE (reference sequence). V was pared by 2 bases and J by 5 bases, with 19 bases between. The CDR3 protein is CASSFLPAGTKNEKLFF. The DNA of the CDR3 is TGTGCCAGCAGCTTTCTCCCCGCCGGGACAAAAAATGAAAAACTGTTTTTT.

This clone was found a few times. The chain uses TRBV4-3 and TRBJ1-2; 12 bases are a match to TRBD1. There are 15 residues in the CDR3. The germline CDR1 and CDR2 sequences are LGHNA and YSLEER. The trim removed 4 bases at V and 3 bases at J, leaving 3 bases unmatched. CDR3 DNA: TGCGCCAGCAGCCGGGACAGGGGGCTGGACTATGGCTACACCTTC. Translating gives CASSRDRGLDYGYTF.

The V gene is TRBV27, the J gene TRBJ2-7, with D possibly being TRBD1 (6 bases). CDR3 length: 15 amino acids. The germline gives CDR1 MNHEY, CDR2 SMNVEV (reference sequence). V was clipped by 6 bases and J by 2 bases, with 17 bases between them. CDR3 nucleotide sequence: TGTGCCAGCAGCTTCCAGGGGTGGTCTACCTACGAGCAGTACTTC. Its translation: CASSFQGWSTYEQYF.

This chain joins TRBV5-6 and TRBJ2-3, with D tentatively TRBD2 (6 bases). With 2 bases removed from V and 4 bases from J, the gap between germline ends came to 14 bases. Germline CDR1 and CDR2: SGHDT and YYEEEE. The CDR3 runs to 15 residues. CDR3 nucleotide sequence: TGTGCCAGCAGCTTCTATCTGGGGGGTGCAGATACGCAGTATTTT. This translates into CASSFYLGGADTQYF.

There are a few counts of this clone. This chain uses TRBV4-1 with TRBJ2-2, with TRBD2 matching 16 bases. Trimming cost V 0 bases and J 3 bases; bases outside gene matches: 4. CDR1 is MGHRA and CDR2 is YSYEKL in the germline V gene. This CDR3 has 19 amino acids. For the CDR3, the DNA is TGCGCCAGCAGCCAAGATGGGACTAGCGGGAGGGTGGACACCGGGGAGCTGTTTTTT. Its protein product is CASSQDGTSGRVDTGELFF.

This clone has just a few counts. The CDR3, as DNA: TGTGCCAGCAGCGACCGGGACAGGGGGCTGGTAGCTTTCTTT. Translating it yields CASSDRDRGLVAFF. The chain carries TRBV7-9 and TRBJ1-1; 12 positions match TRBD1. Trimming cost V 5 bases and J 10 bases; bases outside gene matches: 8. Germline-derived CDR1 and CDR2 are SEHNR and FQNEAQ (reference sequence). The CDR3 spans 14 residues.

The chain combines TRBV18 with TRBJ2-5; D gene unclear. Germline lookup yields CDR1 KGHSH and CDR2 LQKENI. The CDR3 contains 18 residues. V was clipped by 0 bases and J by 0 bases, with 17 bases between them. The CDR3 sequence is CASSPPPQDGPYQETQYF. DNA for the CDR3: TGTGCCAGCTCACCACCCCCCCAAGATGGCCCGTACCAAGAGACCCAGTACTTC.

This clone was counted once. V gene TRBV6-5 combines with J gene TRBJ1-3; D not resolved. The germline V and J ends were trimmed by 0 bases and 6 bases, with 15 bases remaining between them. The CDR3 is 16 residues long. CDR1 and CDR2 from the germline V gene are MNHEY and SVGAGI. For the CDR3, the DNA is TGTGCCAGCAGTTACTCGATTAGAGGGATAGTAAACACCATATATTTT. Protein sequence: CASSYSIRGIVNTIYF.

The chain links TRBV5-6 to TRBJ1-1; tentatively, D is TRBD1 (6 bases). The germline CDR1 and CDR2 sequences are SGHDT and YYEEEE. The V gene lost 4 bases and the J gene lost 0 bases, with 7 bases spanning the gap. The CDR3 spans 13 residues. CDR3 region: CASSRQVNTEAFF. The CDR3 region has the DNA TGTGCCAGCAGCAGACAGGTGAACACTGAAGCTTTCTTT.

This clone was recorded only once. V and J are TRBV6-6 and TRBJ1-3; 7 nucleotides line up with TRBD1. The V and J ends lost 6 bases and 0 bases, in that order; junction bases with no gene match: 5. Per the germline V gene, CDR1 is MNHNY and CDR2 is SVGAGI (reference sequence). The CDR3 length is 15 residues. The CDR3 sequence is CASRSTGSSGNTIYF. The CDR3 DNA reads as TGTGCCAGCAGATCGACAGGGTCCTCTGGAAACACCATATATTTT.

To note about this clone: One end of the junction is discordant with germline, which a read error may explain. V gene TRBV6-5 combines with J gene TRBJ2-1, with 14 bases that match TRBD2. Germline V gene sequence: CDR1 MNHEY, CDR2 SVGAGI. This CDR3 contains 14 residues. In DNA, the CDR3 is TGTGCCAGCCGATCGCCCGGGACTAGCGGGAGTAGGGTCTTC. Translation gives CASRSPGTSGSRVF.

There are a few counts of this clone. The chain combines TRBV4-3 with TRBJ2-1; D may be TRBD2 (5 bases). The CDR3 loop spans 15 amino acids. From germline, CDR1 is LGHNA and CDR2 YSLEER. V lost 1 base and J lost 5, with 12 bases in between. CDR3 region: CASSQAGFGDNEQFF. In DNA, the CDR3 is TGCGCCAGCAGCCAAGCCGGTTTCGGGGACAATGAGCAGTTCTTC.

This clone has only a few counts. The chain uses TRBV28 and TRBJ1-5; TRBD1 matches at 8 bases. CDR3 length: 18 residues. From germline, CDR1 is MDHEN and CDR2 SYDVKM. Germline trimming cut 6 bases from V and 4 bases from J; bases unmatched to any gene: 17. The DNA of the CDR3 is TGTGCCAGCAGGTTAACCCGGACAGGGCAGGTTCGAAATCAGCCCCAGCATTTT. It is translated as CASRLTRTGQVRNQPQHF. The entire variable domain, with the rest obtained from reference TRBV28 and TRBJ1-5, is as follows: DVKVTQSSRYLVKRTGEKVFLECVQDMDHENMFWYRQDPGLGLRLIYFSYDVKMKEKGDIPEGYSVSREKKERFSLILESASTNQTSMYLCASRLTRTGQVRNQPQHFGDGTRLSIL.

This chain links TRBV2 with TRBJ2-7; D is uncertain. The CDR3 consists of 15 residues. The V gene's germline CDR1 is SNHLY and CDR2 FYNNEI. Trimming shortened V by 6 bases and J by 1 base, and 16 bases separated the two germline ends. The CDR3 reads CASREYSPESYEQYF. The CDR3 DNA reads TGTGCCAGCAGGGAATACTCCCCTGAGTCCTACGAGCAGTACTTC.

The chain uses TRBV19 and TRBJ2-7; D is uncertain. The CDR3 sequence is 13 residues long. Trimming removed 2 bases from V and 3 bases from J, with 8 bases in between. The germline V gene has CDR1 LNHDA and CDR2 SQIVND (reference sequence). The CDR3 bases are TGTGCCAGTAGTATAAACAGTTACTACGAGCAGTACTTC. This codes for CASSINSYYEQYF.

The CDR3 DNA follows: TGTGCCGGCTCCGGGACTAGCGGGGGACCCCTAGGGGAGACCCAGTACTTC. This codes for CAGSGTSGGPLGETQYF. The chain is built from TRBV2 and TRBJ2-5; TRBD2 agrees at 14 bases. Germline loops: CDR1 SNHLY, CDR2 FYNNEI. After removal of 11 bases from V and 5 bases from J, the junction contained 16 bases not matched to a gene. The CDR3 is 17 residues long. Together with reference TRBV2 and TRBJ2-5, the CDR3 gives the full variable domain: EPEVTQTPSHQVTQMGQEVILRCVPISNHLYFYWYRQILGQKVEFLVSFYNNEISEKSEIFDDQFSVERPDGSNFTLKIRSTKLEDSAMYFCAGSGTSGGPLGETQYFGPGTRLLVL.

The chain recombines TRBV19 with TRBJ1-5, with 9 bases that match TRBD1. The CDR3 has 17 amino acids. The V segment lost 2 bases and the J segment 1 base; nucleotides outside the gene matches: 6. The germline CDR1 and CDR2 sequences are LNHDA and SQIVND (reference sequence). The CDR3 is CASSIRGQGPSNQPQHF. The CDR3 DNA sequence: TGTGCCAGTAGTATAAGGGGACAGGGCCCGAGCAATCAGCCCCAGCATTTT.

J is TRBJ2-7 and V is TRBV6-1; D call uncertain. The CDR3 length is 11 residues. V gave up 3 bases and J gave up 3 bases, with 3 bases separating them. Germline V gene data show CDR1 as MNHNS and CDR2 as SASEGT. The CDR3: CASSDIYEQYF. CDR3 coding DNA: TGTGCCAGCAGTGATATCTACGAGCAGTACTTC.

In nucleotides, the CDR3 is TGTGCCAGCAGCGTCACAGGGGAAGAGACCCAGTACTTC. Translated, it gives CASSVTGEETQYF. The chain uses TRBV13 and TRBJ2-5; 7 nucleotides agree with TRBD1. The CDR3 length is 13 residues. Trimming removed 5 bases from V and 3 bases from J; junction bases left unmatched: 3. Germline V CDR1 and CDR2: PRHDT, FYEKMQ (reference sequence).

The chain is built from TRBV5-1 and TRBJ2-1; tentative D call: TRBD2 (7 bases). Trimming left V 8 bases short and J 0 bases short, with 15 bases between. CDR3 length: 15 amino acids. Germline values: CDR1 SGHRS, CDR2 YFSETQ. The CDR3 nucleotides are TGCGCCAGTAAGCGGGACACTCGCTCCTACAATGAGCAGTTCTTC. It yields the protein CASKRDTRSYNEQFF.

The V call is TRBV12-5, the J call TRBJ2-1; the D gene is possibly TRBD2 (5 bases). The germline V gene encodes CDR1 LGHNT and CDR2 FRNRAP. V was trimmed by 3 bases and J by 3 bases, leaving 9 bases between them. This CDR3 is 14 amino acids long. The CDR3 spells CASGFSTSYNEQFF. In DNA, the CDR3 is TGTGCTAGTGGTTTCTCCACTAGCTACAATGAGCAGTTCTTC. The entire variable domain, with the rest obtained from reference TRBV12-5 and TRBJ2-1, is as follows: DARVTQTPRHKVTEMGQEVTMRCQPILGHNTVFWYRQTMMQGLELLAYFRNRAPLDDSGMPKDRFSAEMPDATLATLKIQPSEPRDSAVYFCASGFSTSYNEQFFGPGTRLTVL.

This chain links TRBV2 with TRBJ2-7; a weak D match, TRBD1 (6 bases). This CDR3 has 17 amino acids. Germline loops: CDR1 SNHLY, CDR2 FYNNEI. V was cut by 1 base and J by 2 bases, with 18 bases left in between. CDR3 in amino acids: CASSEGGTTFSPYEQYF. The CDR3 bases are TGTGCCAGCAGTGAAGGGGGGACAACATTTAGCCCCTACGAGCAGTACTTC.